This T cell receptor (beta chain) was found in a study of CD8 T cells in ankylosing spondylitis. Study results and limitations: From matched ankylosing spondylitis synovial fluid, disease-linked clones were reportedly recovered at significantly enriched levels. Blood from ankylosing spondylitis patients appeared to carry a characteristic roughly 8-variant TCR beta motif. A number of the motif variants had already been described in reactive arthritis synovial fluid and blood.

For TCR beta, libraries came from quantitative 5'-RACE with molecular barcodes. TCRdb re-called the 5' RACE reads with MiXCR, one entry per CDR3 protein. The data show some 330,000 distinct CDR3 sequences, 7% to 9% seen once. As for this clonotype: Its antigen is undetermined.

The CDR3 runs 17 residues. The germline CDR1 and CDR2 sequences are SEHNR and FQNEAQ (reference sequence). The V end was cut by 5 bases, the J end by 4 bases, with 21 bases between. Sequencing was carried out using blood, either unsorted or a sorted T cell fraction (not recorded which). The rearrangement joins TRBV7-9 to TRBJ1-3; tentative D call: TRBD1 (5 bases). This TCR derives from a male donor with ankylosing spondylitis. CDR3 residues: CASSQRKSGGEGNTIYF. CDR3 DNA sequence: TGTGCCAGCAGCCAAAGGAAATCCGGGGGGGAAGGAAACACCATATATTTT.